This T cell receptor beta chain comes out of a study of vaccination and CD4 T cells after COVID-19. Turning to the study itself: The authors sampled a few convalescent patients on day 14 and on days 161 to 241 post-vaccination.

CD4+ T cells that had been cultured provided DNA sequenced with the Oncomine TCR Beta short-read assay. MiXCR was run by TCRdb on the PCR reads, yielding one entry per CDR3 protein. The sample has about 20,000 distinct CDR3 sequences, around 33% seen once. CDR3 length: 14 amino acids. The germline V and J ends were trimmed by 1 base and 3 bases, with 9 bases remaining between them. Per the germline V gene, CDR1 is MNHEY and CDR2 is SVGAGI. On this clonotype itself: Its antigen is unidentified.

The sample's time point: late sampling 161 to 241 days after vaccination in a few convalescent patients. The treatment denotes: 10-day PBMC culture with coronavirus spike peptide pools or control peptides (ViraFEST assay). With fresh IL-2 medium, half the medium was replaced on days 3 and 7. Investigators isolated CD4+ T cells by negative selection after about 11 days of culture. This chain links TRBV6-5 with TRBJ1-2; a weak D match, TRBD1 (5 bases). This clonotype was sampled from a human donor who had recovered from COVID-19. The starting material was CD4+ T cells from blood, cultured in vitro, obtained about 7 months after SARS-CoV-2 vaccination. The CDR3 sequence is CASSYLGVHYGYTF. The CDR3 nucleotides are TGTGCCAGCAGTTACTTAGGGGTGCACTATGGCTACACCTTC.